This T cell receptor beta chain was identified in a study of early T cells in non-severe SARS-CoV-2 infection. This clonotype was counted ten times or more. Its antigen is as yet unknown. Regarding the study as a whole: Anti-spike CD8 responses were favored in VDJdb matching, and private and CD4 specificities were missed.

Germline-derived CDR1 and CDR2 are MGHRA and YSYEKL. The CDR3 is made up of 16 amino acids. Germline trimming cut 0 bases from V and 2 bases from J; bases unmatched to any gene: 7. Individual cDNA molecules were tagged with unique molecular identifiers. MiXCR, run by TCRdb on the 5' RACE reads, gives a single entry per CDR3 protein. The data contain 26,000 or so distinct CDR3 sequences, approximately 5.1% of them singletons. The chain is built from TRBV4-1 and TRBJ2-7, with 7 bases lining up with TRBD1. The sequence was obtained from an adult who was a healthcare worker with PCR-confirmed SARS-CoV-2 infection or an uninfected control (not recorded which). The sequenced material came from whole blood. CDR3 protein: CASSQEGRQGTYEQYF. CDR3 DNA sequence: TGCGCCAGCAGCCAAGAGGGAAGACAGGGAACCTACGAGCAGTACTTC.